Shown below are 26 T cell receptor beta chains from a single sample sequenced in a study of technical replicates of blood from a few donors. The repertoire was sequenced with immunoSEQ multiplex PCR; TCRdb's copy has only in-frame clones and lacks some. The table records over 15,000 clones, around 87% of them present only once. Material: PBMCs. The receptor set was obtained from a human donor in good health.

The chain combines TRBV7-9 with TRBJ2-7; D might be TRBD1 (5 bases). Germline assignment: CDR1 SEHNR and CDR2 FQNEAQ (reference sequence). The V end was cut by 6 bases, the J end by 0 bases, with 9 bases between. The CDR3 spans 13 residues. The DNA of the CDR3 is TGTGCCAGCAGACAGGTGAACTCCTACGAGCAGTACTTC. Translation gives CASRQVNSYEQYF. Drawing the rest from reference TRBV7-9 and TRBJ2-7, the complete variable domain is DTGVSQNPRHKITKRGQNVTFRCDPISEHNRLYWYRQTLGQGPEFLTYFQNEAQLEKSRLLSDRFSAERPKGSFSTLEIQRTEQGDSAMYLCASRQVNSYEQYFGPGTRLTVT.

The chain recombines TRBV28 with TRBJ2-7; D is perhaps TRBD2 (6 bases). The CDR3 consists of 14 residues. V was shortened by 1 base and J by 0 bases, with 7 bases between the two germline ends. Germline-derived CDR1 and CDR2 are MDHEN and SYDVKM. CDR3 DNA sequence: TGTGCCAGCAGTTTATCCGGGAGCTCCTACGAGCAGTACTTC. This sequence encodes CASSLSGSSYEQYF.

The gene calls are TRBV2 and TRBJ2-1; 11 nucleotides agree with TRBD2. The length of the CDR3 is 13 residues. Germline CDR1 is SNHLY and CDR2 is FYNNEI. Trimming at V came to 3 bases and at J to 9 bases, leaving 1 base not matched to a gene. CDR3 sequence (DNA): TGTGCCAGCAGTGAGGGACTAGCGGTTGAGCAGTTCTTC. It specifies CASSEGLAVEQFF.

In this sample, this clone turned up a few times. The chain couples TRBV2 to TRBJ1-5; the match to TRBD1 covers 10 bases. The V segment lost 5 bases and the J segment 7 bases; nucleotides outside the gene matches: 8. Germline V gene data show CDR1 as SNHLY and CDR2 as FYNNEI. This CDR3 is 15 amino acids long. The CDR3 is CASSMTGGSRQPQHF. CDR3 sequence (DNA): TGTGCCAGCAGTATGACAGGGGGCTCTCGACAGCCCCAGCATTTT.

This chain connects TRBV25-1 to TRBJ2-7, with 7 bases matching TRBD1. CDR1 MGHDK and CDR2 SYGVNS come from the germline V gene. The length of the CDR3 is 15 residues. The junction had 13 bases not matched to a gene; V was cut back by 4 bases and J by 7 bases. The CDR3 DNA is TGTGCCAGCAGTGCGACACAGGGGTCCGGTGGAGAGCAGTACTTC. Its protein product is CASSATQGSGGEQYF.

This clone was seen only a few times. The rearrangement uses TRBV28 and TRBJ1-2, with D hard to call. The CDR3 has 12 residues. V lost 5 bases and J 12 bases, leaving 16 bases between the germline ends. Germline V lookup: CDR1 MDHEN, CDR2 SYDVKM. CDR3 nucleotide sequence: TGTGCCAGCAGTGCCAACCCACAGTCTCACACCTTC. Protein: CASSANPQSHTF.

V is TRBV12-5 and J is TRBJ2-3; no definite D call. V lost 2 bases, J lost 4 bases, and 7 bases lay in between. The CDR3 totals 13 residues. Germline CDR1 is LGHNT and CDR2 is FRNRAP. For the CDR3, the DNA is TGTGCTAGTGGTTTGAATCGAGCAGATACGCAGTATTTT. Translating it yields CASGLNRADTQYF.

V and J are TRBV19 and TRBJ1-2; possible D gene TRBD1, 5 bases. Germline CDR1 LNHDA, CDR2 SQIVND (reference sequence). V shed 0 bases and J shed 3 bases, with 23 bases lying between them. The CDR3 spans 19 residues. The CDR3 DNA reads as TGTGCCAGTAGTATAGATGAGACCTTCGAGGAGGGGCGAGACTATGGCTACACCTTC. This codes for CASSIDETFEEGRDYGYTF.

The chain carries TRBV30 and TRBJ2-7; D is unresolved. Germline lookup yields CDR1 GTSNPN and CDR2 SVGIG (reference sequence). Between the trimmed V and J ends, which lost 0 bases and 3 bases, there was a span of 9 bases. The CDR3 has 13 amino acids. CDR3 bases: TGTGCCTGGAGTGTAGAGTCTAGCTACGAGCAGTACTTC. The encoded protein is CAWSVESSYEQYF.

The CDR3: CASSPRNSHSGEIWTDTQYF. CDR3 DNA: TGTGCCAGCAGCCCCCGTAATTCCCATTCGGGGGAGATATGGACAGATACGCAGTATTTT. The chain combines TRBV7-8 with TRBJ2-3; TRBD2 is a possible D gene (6 bases). The CDR3 has 20 amino acids. Germline assignment: CDR1 SGHVS and CDR2 FQNEAQ. V was trimmed by 5 bases and J by 3 bases, leaving 30 bases between them.

This chain joins TRBV5-1 and TRBJ2-1; TRBD2 might be the D (6 bases). CDR3 length: 15 residues. Germline values: CDR1 SGHRS, CDR2 YFSETQ. The ends were cut back, 3 bases at V and 0 bases at J, with 10 bases in the middle. In DNA, the CDR3 is TGCGCCAGCAGCTCAATGACTAGCTCCTACAATGAGCAGTTCTTC. It yields the protein CASSSMTSSYNEQFF.

J is TRBJ2-7 and V is TRBV18; 8 nucleotides match TRBD1. With V trimmed by 8 bases and J by 0 bases, 6 bases remained unmatched. The CDR3 extends over 14 amino acids. Germline-derived CDR1 and CDR2 are KGHSH and LQKENI. CDR3 sequence: CASRDGTGSYEQYF. CDR3 bases: TGTGCCAGCCGGGACGGGACAGGCTCCTACGAGCAGTACTTC.

The chain has TRBV29-1 and TRBJ2-4, with D perhaps TRBD1 (6 bases). Germline CDR1 reads SQVTM; CDR2 reads ANQGSEA. Trimming removed 6 bases at V and 14 bases at J, with 17 bases between. The CDR3 length is 11 residues. In DNA form, the CDR3 reads TGCAGCGTCCTAACCGGGACAAAGGAGTACTTC. Encoded protein: CSVLTGTKEYF.

This chain links TRBV7-9 with TRBJ1-1, with unresolved D. Trimming took off 0 bases at V and 10 bases at J, with 18 bases between the two ends. The CDR3 spans 15 residues. Germline V gene lookup returns CDR1 SEHNR and CDR2 FQNEAQ (reference sequence). The CDR3 DNA sequence: TGTGCCAGCAGCTTAGCGCGAGGGATGTTAGAGGGAGCTTTCTTT. It encodes CASSLARGMLEGAFF.

The J gene is TRBJ2-1, the V gene TRBV7-2, with TRBD2 as a possible D gene (6 bases). The V and J ends lost 7 bases and 5 bases respectively, with 27 bases between them. The germline CDR1 and CDR2 sequences are SGHTA and FQGNSA. The CDR3 runs to 18 residues. CDR3 DNA sequence: TGTGCCAGCAACTCCCCCGAGCCTTGGCGACTAGACGACAATGAGCAGTTCTTC. Translated: CASNSPEPWRLDDNEQFF. Full variable domain (missing parts from reference TRBV7-2 and TRBJ2-1): GAGVSQSPSNKVTEKGKDVELRCDPISGHTALYWYRQSLGQGLEFLIYFQGNSAPDKSGLPSDRFSAERTGGSVSTLTIQRTQQEDSAVYLCASNSPEPWRLDDNEQFFGPGTRLTVL.

The rearrangement uses TRBV2 and TRBJ2-7, with 12 positions matching TRBD1. CDR1 and CDR2 from the germline V gene are SNHLY and FYNNEI. The CDR3 extends over 17 amino acids. J lost 3 bases, V lost 3 bases, and 9 bases had no gene match. The CDR3 DNA reads as TGTGCCAGCAGTGACCAGGTGGGGGACAGGGGGCTCTACGAGCAGTACTTC. It is translated as CASSDQVGDRGLYEQYF.

The chain couples TRBV11-3 to TRBJ2-3; 13 nucleotides agree with TRBD2. V trimming: 5 bases; J trimming: 7 bases; junction bases outside the gene matches: 9. This CDR3 is built from 16 residues. CDR1 is SGHNT and CDR2 is YENEEA in the germline V gene. The CDR3 loop reads CASSKGLAGVGNTQYF. The CDR3 DNA reads as TGTGCCAGCAGCAAAGGACTAGCGGGAGTTGGAAATACGCAGTATTTT.

The gene calls are TRBV2 and TRBJ1-1; 9 nucleotides align to TRBD1. Germline CDR1 SNHLY, CDR2 FYNNEI. Unmatched junction bases numbered 6, after V lost 8 bases and J lost 5 bases. The CDR3 spans 13 residues. The CDR3 sequence: CASQQGARTEAFF. For the CDR3, the DNA is TGTGCCAGCCAACAGGGGGCGCGAACTGAAGCTTTCTTT.

The chain recombines TRBV5-6 with TRBJ2-3; possibly TRBD2 for D (5 bases). This CDR3 has 12 amino acids. Germline CDR1 is SGHDT and CDR2 is YYEEEE. V lost 5 bases and J lost 4, with 8 bases in between. As DNA, the CDR3 is TGTGCCAGCAGTCACGGGGCAGATACGCAGTATTTT. Translated: CASSHGADTQYF.

The chain combines TRBV6-6 with TRBJ1-1, with 7 nucleotides matching TRBD1. This CDR3 has 13 amino acids. V lost 5 bases, J lost 4 bases, and 4 bases stayed unmatched. Germline CDR1 MNHNY, CDR2 SVGAGI (reference sequence). The CDR3, as DNA: TGTGCCAGCAGTCCGGGACAGCTCACTGAAGCTTTCTTT. Amino acid sequence: CASSPGQLTEAFF.

The chain links TRBV2 to TRBJ1-5, with 7 bases matching TRBD1. Germline V gene lookup returns CDR1 SNHLY and CDR2 FYNNEI. The CDR3 has 14 residues. V was clipped by 4 bases and J by 4 bases; unmatched bases: 4. CDR3 in DNA: TGTGCCAGCAGTGGAGGGACAGTTAATCAGCCCCAGCATTTT. This translates into CASSGGTVNQPQHF. The whole variable domain, filled in from reference TRBV2 and TRBJ1-5, reads EPEVTQTPSHQVTQMGQEVILRCVPISNHLYFYWYRQILGQKVEFLVSFYNNEISEKSEIFDDQFSVERPDGSNFTLKIRSTKLEDSAMYFCASSGGTVNQPQHFGDGTRLSIL.

The count of this clone is one. The CDR3 spells CASSQAGQPGELFF. CDR3 in DNA: TGCGCCAGCAGCCAAGCAGGACAGCCCGGGGAGCTGTTTTTT. The J gene is TRBJ2-2, the V gene TRBV4-1, with D tentatively TRBD1 (6 bases). Germline CDR1 MGHRA, CDR2 YSYEKL. The germline V and J ends were trimmed by 1 base and 6 bases, with 9 bases remaining between them. The CDR3 has 14 amino acids.

This clone was counted a single time. This chain uses TRBV18 with TRBJ1-1, with D unresolved. This CDR3 region has 15 residues. The ends were cut back, 0 bases at V and 4 bases at J, with 12 bases in the middle. Per germline, CDR1 KGHSH and CDR2 LQKENI. The CDR3 nucleotides read TGTGCCAGCTCACCACCCCACCTAGTAGGCACTGAAGCTTTCTTT. Protein product: CASSPPHLVGTEAFF.

The rearrangement uses TRBV6-1 and TRBJ2-7; 9 bases agree with TRBD2. The junction had 8 bases not matched to a gene; V was cut back by 4 bases and J by 4 bases. CDR1 MNHNS and CDR2 SASEGT come from the germline V gene. This CDR3 is built from 15 residues. In DNA, the CDR3 is TGTGCCAGCAGTGGGAATAGCGGGAGTAAGTACGAGCAGTACTTC. It specifies CASSGNSGSKYEQYF.

The chain carries TRBV7-9 and TRBJ2-7, with no clear D. Per germline, CDR1 SEHNR and CDR2 FQNEAQ (reference sequence). V lost 1 base and J lost 3, with 10 bases in between. The CDR3 has 14 amino acids. In DNA form, the CDR3 reads TGTGCCAGCAGCTTAGATTCACTTAGCTACGAGCAGTACTTC. Protein sequence: CASSLDSLSYEQYF.

The chain has TRBV4-2 and TRBJ2-1; a possible D gene is TRBD2 (6 bases). Per the germline V gene, CDR1 is LGHNA and CDR2 is YNFKEQ. Trimming left V 4 bases short and J 3 bases short, with 16 bases between. The CDR3 extends over 16 amino acids. The CDR3, as DNA: TGTGCCAGCAGCCGTGGTTTAGCGGAAGACTACAATGAGCAGTTCTTC. It codes for CASSRGLAEDYNEQFF.